A selection of T cell receptor beta chains follows, all from one sample in a study of blood T cells in healthy people across ages. TCRdb called the 5' RACE reads again in MiXCR, with one record for every CDR3 protein. The repertoire includes 800,000 to 950,000 distinct CDR3 sequences, almost 30% of them detected once, and 10% sits in the top ten. These data were likewise used in another study, on T cells of mothers and their children.

The specimen was blood. Receptors originate from a woman in her forties in good health. The CDR3 runs from the conserved cysteine through the conserved F or W. D genes are given only for firm matches.

d_call v_call cdr3_aa
- TRBV19 CASSPRVMYYGYTF
- TRBV28 CASSPPVPGELFF
TRBD2 TRBV28 CASSPGGVSSYNEQFF
TRBD1 TRBV7-9 CASSHDGTGSFEQYF
- TRBV2 CASSEGGIRKIYYNEQFF
- TRBV5-1 CASSPDMTEAFF
- TRBV20-1 CSARLRRGTDTQYF
- TRBV12-3/TRBV12-4 CASSESSGGQGKLFF
- TRBV6-2/TRBV6-3 CASSERAGQETQYF
- TRBV7-8 CASSKAPNLEQYF
- TRBV7-6 CASSPNPRQFYEQYF
- TRBV18 CASSPRVRSGGPYNEQFF
- TRBV12-3/TRBV12-4 CASSGGGGDNYGYTF
- TRBV7-2 CASSFPGHKQGPYEQYF
- TRBV20-1 CSASAREYYGYTF
- TRBV14 CASSYRLGAANYGYTF
- TRBV6-1 CASSEGWVGSYNEQFF
- TRBV7-2 CASRGGNQPLHF
- TRBV6-6 CASSWGSYNQPQHF
TRBD1 TRBV5-1 CASRRGTVNTEAFF
- TRBV5-1 CASSLQGPSTSTEQFF
TRBD1 TRBV27 CASRLMDREGTQYF
- TRBV7-2 CASSLGPYKPQFF
- TRBV7-9 CASSLQAPSQFF
- TRBV12-3/TRBV12-4 CASSTLRLTEAFF
TRBD1 TRBV28 CASSLETGTGGFVYYGYTF
- TRBV7-2 CASATVNTGELFF
- TRBV7-9 CASSVDLPSYNEQYF
- TRBV6-2/TRBV6-3 CASSWGPSYGYTF